A single sample gave rise to the 14 T cell receptor beta chains below, sequenced in a study of yellow fever vaccine responses in identical twins (dated by TCRdb to 2017 to 2018). Library method: RT-PCR. Instrument used: Illumina HiSeq 2500. TCRdb ran its own pipeline on the public reads, namely fastp trimming at Q25 and MiXCR clone calling, and kept in-frame beta chains. For every CDR3 protein sequence, its rows merge into one entry that carries the most common genes and DNA. This sample gives about 16,000 distinct CDR3 sequences in total; around 83% of them show up just once. The ten largest clones represent about 2% of the sample. The sequenced sample was T cells from blood (PBMCs), unsorted or a sorted subset (not recorded which), obtained before or after yellow fever vaccination (not recorded which). The receptors were gathered from a woman under 30 who received the yellow fever vaccine. Donor details come from another sample of the same person, matched by shared clones.

This clonotype was found once. The chain uses TRBV29-1 and TRBJ2-5; D gene uncertain. Germline CDR1 SQVTM, CDR2 ANQGSEA. The CDR3 length is 11 residues. Trimming removed 4 bases at V and 6 bases at J, with 9 bases between. The DNA of the CDR3 is TGCAGCGTTGGGGCCCCCCAGACCCAGTACTTC. The encoded protein is CSVGAPQTQYF. Full variable domain (rest looked up from reference TRBV29-1 and TRBJ2-5): SAVISQKPSRDICQRGTSLTIQCQVDSQVTMMFWYRQQPGQSLTLIATANQGSEATYESGFVIDKFPISRPNLTFSTLTVSNMSPEDSSIYLCSVGAPQTQYFGPGTRLLVL.

The CDR3 DNA reads TGTGCCACCAGTGCCCGGGCTTGGCATGAGCAGTTCTTC. Protein product: CATSARAWHEQFF. The chain uses TRBV24-1 and TRBJ2-1; D gene unclear. This CDR3 has 13 residues. With 5 bases removed from V and 8 bases from J, the gap between germline ends came to 12 bases. The V gene's germline CDR1 is KGHDR and CDR2 SFDVKD.

The J gene is TRBJ2-1, the V gene TRBV10-3, with D possibly being TRBD1 or TRBD2 (5 bases each). The CDR3 loop spans 15 amino acids. Between the trimmed V and J ends, which lost 8 bases and 0 bases, there was a span of 14 bases. From germline, CDR1 is ENHRY and CDR2 SYGVKD. CDR3 region: CAILDRGYSYNEQFF. The DNA for the CDR3 is TGTGCCATCCTAGACAGAGGGTACTCCTACAATGAGCAGTTCTTC.

The chain recombines TRBV11-2 with TRBJ1-1; D is uncertain. The CDR3 is made up of 14 amino acids. V was shortened by 5 bases and J by 6 bases, with 16 bases between the two germline ends. CDR1 and CDR2 from the germline V gene are SGHAT and FQNNGV. The chain's CDR3 is CASSVMGFAAEAFF. Written as DNA, the CDR3 is TGTGCCAGCAGCGTCATGGGTTTCGCGGCTGAAGCTTTCTTT.

Sample share makes this clonotype medium-sized. The rearrangement links TRBV27 to TRBJ2-7, with 8 bases that match TRBD1. Germline V gene data show CDR1 as MNHEY and CDR2 as SMNVEV (reference sequence). With 4 bases clipped from V and 0 bases from J, the junction kept 5 bases outside the gene matches. The CDR3 spans 15 residues. Here the CDR3 DNA reads TGTGCCAGCAGTTACGGACAGGGAAGCTCCTACGAGCAGTACTTC. This translates into CASSYGQGSSYEQYF.

The chain is built from TRBV29-1 and TRBJ2-3; 15 bases match TRBD2. Germline V CDR1 and CDR2: SQVTM, ANQGSEA. J lost 6 bases, V lost 6 bases, and 16 bases had no gene match. The CDR3 length is 18 residues. The CDR3 protein is CSVRVGLAGGPGRDTQYF. CDR3 in DNA: TGCAGCGTCCGAGTTGGACTAGCGGGAGGGCCTGGGAGGGATACGCAGTATTTT.

The V and J genes are TRBV29-1 and TRBJ2-7; D remains ambiguous. CDR3 length: 14 amino acids. V lost 4 bases and J 2 bases, leaving 15 bases between the germline ends. CDR1 is SQVTM and CDR2 is ANQGSEA in the germline V gene. CDR3 nucleotides: TGCAGCGTTGCCCGTGGTGCGGATACCTACGAGCAGTACTTC. Translating it yields CSVARGADTYEQYF.

This chain connects TRBV20-1 to TRBJ2-5; 8 bases are shared with TRBD2. V trimming: 3 bases; J trimming: 5 bases; junction bases outside the gene matches: 2. The CDR3 covers 12 residues. Per the germline V gene, CDR1 is DFQATT and CDR2 is SNEGSKA (reference sequence). The CDR3 region has the DNA TGCAGTGCTAGCGGGAGGGTCGAGACCCAGTACTTC. Its protein is CSASGRVETQYF.

The chain carries TRBV11-2 and TRBJ2-7, with TRBD1 matching over 8 bases. This CDR3 has 13 amino acids. Trimming at V came to 5 bases and at J to 5 bases, leaving 5 bases not matched to a gene. CDR1 is SGHAT and CDR2 is FQNNGV in the germline V gene. In DNA form, the CDR3 reads TGTGCCAGCAGCCCCAGGGGGCTTCACGAGCAGTACTTC. It yields the protein CASSPRGLHEQYF.

CDR3: CSVWSPRTQYF. CDR3 bases: TGCAGCGTTTGGTCCCCCCGGACCCAGTACTTC. V and J are TRBV29-1 and TRBJ2-5; D is undetermined. Germline CDR1 SQVTM, CDR2 ANQGSEA. V was pared by 5 bases and J by 7 bases, with 11 bases between. The CDR3 sequence is 11 residues long.

This chain joins TRBV20-1 and TRBJ2-7; weak D call: TRBD2 (6 bases). V gave up 4 bases and J gave up 1 base, with 20 bases separating them. The CDR3 is made up of 16 amino acids. Germline values: CDR1 DFQATT, CDR2 SNEGSKA (reference sequence). CDR3 protein: CSATHPRGGVSYEQYF. For the CDR3, the DNA is TGCAGTGCTACGCACCCAAGGGGCGGGGTTTCCTACGAGCAGTACTTC.

V is TRBV29-1 and J is TRBJ2-7; D may correspond to TRBD1 or TRBD2 (7 bases each). This CDR3 comprises 13 residues. The germline V gene encodes CDR1 SQVTM and CDR2 ANQGSEA. The V end lost 5 bases, the J end lost 2 bases, and 13 bases lay between the germline ends. CDR3 protein: CSVFQGGTYEQYF. The DNA of the CDR3 is TGCAGCGTTTTCCAGGGGGGGACCTACGAGCAGTACTTC.

The V and J genes are TRBV11-3 and TRBJ2-1; D is uncertain. The CDR3 length is 14 residues. Germline V gene lookup returns CDR1 SGHNT and CDR2 YENEEA. V lost 7 bases to trimming and J lost 6 bases, with 16 bases between them. The CDR3 spells CASTEVGVINEQFF. CDR3 nucleotides: TGTGCCAGCACCGAGGTTGGGGTTATCAATGAGCAGTTCTTC.

This rearrangement joins TRBV15 to TRBJ2-5; D remains ambiguous. Per the germline V gene, CDR1 is LNHNV and CDR2 is YYDKDF (reference sequence). The CDR3 has 14 amino acids. V lost 2 bases and J lost 0, with 7 bases in between. CDR3 residues: CATSRQQNQETQYF. For the CDR3, the DNA is TGTGCCACCAGCAGACAACAGAACCAAGAGACCCAGTACTTC.